This T cell receptor beta chain was captured in a study of cytomegalovirus exposure and HLA in healthy donors. Study outcomes and limitations: The dataset shows that most TCR sequences were rare, while some public TCRs occurred in many donors. The study assumed roughly uniform donor sequencing depth for presence/absence analyses. V segments that were indistinguishable, TRBV6-2 and TRBV6-3 among them, were omitted from analysis.

Notes on this clone: Its antigen is not known.

This PCR relied on a set of 60 Vbeta primers and 13 Jbeta primers. The protocol was immunoSEQ multiplex PCR, while the TCRdb copy is restricted to in-frame clones and leaves out a portion. This table has 150,000 to 200,000 clones, 65% to 80% appearing once. Germline assignment: CDR1 SGHDT and CDR2 YYEEEE. The germline V and J ends were trimmed by 2 bases and 4 bases, with 9 bases remaining between them. The CDR3 extends over 13 amino acids. J is TRBJ1-2 and V is TRBV5-6, with no clear D. Sequences were obtained from PBMCs. The TCR originated in a woman aged 40 to 50 in good health and CMV-seronegative. The CDR3 region has the DNA TGTGCCAGCAGCTTAGGGAGACTCTATGGCTACACCTTC. Amino acid sequence: CASSLGRLYGYTF.